Listed here is a single TCR beta chain. What it binds is not known. The data belong to a study of cytomegalovirus exposure and HLA in healthy donors. Germline CDR1 and CDR2: SGHVS and FQNEAQ. Trimming cost V 4 bases and J 2 bases; bases outside gene matches: 4. The CDR3 is 15 residues long. Study-wide results and caveats: There were several of the most significant clusters that appeared linked to common viral pathogens in a later analysis.

This cohort consisted of healthy bone marrow donors. Primers for the PCR totalled 60 Vbeta and 13 Jbeta. Under the authors' procedure: It was a later analysis that counted 83 million or so unique TCR beta chains, of which some 12 million were shared. Produced via immunoSEQ multiplex PCR; TCRdb's table is partial and in-frame only. V, J and clone size were drawn from that table, and D and trimming were deduced from the DNA. This repertoire shows about 140,000 clones, approximately 80% found once; its top ten account for under 15%. The sample comprised PBMCs. The chain uses TRBV7-8 and TRBJ2-2, with 7 bases matching TRBD1. The clonotype was recovered from a woman aged 40 to 55 in good health and CMV-seronegative. This chain's CDR3 is CASSYRDSNTGELFF. The CDR3, as DNA: TGTGCCAGCAGCTACCGGGACAGCAACACCGGGGAGCTGTTTTTT.